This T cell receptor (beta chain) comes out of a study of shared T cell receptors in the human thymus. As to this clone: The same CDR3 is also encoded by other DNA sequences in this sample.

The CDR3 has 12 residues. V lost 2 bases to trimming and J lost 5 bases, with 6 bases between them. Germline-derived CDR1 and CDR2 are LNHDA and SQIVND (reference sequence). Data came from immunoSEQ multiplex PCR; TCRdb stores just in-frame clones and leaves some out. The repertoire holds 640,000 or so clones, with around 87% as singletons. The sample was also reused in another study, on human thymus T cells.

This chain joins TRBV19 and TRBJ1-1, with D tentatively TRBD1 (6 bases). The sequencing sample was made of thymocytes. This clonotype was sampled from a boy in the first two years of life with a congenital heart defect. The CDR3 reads CASSIRGTEAFF. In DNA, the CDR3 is TGTGCCAGTAGTATAAGGGGGACTGAAGCTTTCTTT.